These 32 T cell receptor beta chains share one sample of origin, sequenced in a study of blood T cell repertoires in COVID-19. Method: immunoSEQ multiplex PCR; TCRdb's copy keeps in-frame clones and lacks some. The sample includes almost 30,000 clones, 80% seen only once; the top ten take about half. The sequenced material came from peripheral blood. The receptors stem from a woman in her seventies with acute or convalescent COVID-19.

In DNA form, the CDR3 reads TGTGCCACAGGGGTTACTGAAGCTTTCTTT. Protein sequence: CATGVTEAFF. The chain joins TRBV6-5 to TRBJ1-1; tentatively, D is TRBD1 (6 bases). The V gene's germline CDR1 is MNHEY and CDR2 SVGAGI. Trimming took off 10 bases at V and 5 bases at J, with 8 bases between the two ends. The CDR3 runs 10 residues.

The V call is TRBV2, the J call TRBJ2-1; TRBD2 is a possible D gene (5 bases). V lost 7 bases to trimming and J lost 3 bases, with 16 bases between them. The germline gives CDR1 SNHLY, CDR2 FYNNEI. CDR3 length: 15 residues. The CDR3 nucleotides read TGTGCCAGCAAGACGACGGGAAGGATCTACAATGAGCAGTTCTTC. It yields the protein CASKTTGRIYNEQFF. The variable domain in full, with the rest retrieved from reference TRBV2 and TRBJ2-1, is EPEVTQTPSHQVTQMGQEVILRCVPISNHLYFYWYRQILGQKVEFLVSFYNNEISEKSEIFDDQFSVERPDGSNFTLKIRSTKLEDSAMYFCASKTTGRIYNEQFFGPGTRLTVL.

CDR3 residues: CASSYDPTGGLEAKNIQYF. The DNA of the CDR3 is TGTGCCAGCAGTTACGACCCCACAGGAGGGTTGGAAGCCAAAAACATTCAGTACTTC. V and J are TRBV6-2 or TRBV6-3 and TRBJ2-4; D may be TRBD2 (6 bases). The length of the CDR3 is 19 residues. Germline V lookup: CDR1 MNHEY, CDR2 SVGEGT. Trimming left V 2 bases short and J 0 bases short, with 20 bases between.

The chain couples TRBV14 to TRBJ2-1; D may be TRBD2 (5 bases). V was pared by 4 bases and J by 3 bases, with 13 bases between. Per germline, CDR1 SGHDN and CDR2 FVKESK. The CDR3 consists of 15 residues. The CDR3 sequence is CASSLLSSVYNEQFF. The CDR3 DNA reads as TGTGCCAGCAGCCTCCTTAGTAGCGTCTACAATGAGCAGTTCTTC.

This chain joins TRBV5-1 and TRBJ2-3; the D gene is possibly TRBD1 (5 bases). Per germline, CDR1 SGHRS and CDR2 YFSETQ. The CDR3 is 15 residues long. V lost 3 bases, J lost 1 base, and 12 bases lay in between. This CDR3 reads CASSYRIGGTDTQYF. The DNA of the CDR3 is TGCGCCAGCAGCTACAGGATAGGTGGCACAGATACGCAGTATTTT.

CDR3 nucleotide sequence: TGTGCCAGCAGCCCCCGATGGGGAGAGACTAACTATGGCTACACCTTC. As protein: CASSPRWGETNYGYTF. The chain couples TRBV3-1 (or the pseudogene TRBV3-2) to TRBJ1-2, with D unresolved. V was clipped by 4 bases and J by 0 bases, with 15 bases between them. The germline CDR1 and CDR2 sequences are LGHDT and YNNKEL (reference sequence). The length of the CDR3 is 16 residues.

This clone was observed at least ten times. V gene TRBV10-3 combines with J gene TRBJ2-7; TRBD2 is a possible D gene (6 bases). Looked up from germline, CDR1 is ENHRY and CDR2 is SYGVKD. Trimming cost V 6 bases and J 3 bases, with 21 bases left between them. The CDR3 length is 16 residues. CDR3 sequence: CAISGHNSGSNYEQYF. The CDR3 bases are TGTGCCATCAGCGGTCATAATAGCGGATCTAACTACGAGCAGTACTTC.

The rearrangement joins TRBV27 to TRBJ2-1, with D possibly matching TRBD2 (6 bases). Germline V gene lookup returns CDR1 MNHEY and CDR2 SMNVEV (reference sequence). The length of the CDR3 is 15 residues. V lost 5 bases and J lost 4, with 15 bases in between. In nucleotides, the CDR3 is TGTGCCAGCAGTCCGCTTGGGGGAGGATACAATGAGCAGTTCTTC. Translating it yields CASSPLGGGYNEQFF.

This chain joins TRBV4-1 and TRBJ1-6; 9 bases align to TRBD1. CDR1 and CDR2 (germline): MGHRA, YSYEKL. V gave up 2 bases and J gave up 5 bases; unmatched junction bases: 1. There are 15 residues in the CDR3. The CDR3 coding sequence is TGCGCCAGCAGCCAAAGGACAGGGGATAATTCACCCCTCCACTTT. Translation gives CASSQRTGDNSPLHF.

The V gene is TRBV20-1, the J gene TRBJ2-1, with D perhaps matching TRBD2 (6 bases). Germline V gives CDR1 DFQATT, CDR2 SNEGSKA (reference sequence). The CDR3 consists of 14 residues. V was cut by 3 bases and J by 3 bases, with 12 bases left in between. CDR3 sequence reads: CSASTLDYYNEQFF. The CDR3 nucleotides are TGCAGTGCTAGTACGCTGGACTACTACAATGAGCAGTTCTTC.

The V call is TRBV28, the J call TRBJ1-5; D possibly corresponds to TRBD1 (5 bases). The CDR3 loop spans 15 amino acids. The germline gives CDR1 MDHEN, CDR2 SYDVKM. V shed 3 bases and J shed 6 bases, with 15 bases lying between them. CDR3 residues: CASSLSRAGLQPQHF. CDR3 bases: TGTGCCAGCAGTTTGTCTCGGGCAGGGCTTCAGCCCCAGCATTTT.

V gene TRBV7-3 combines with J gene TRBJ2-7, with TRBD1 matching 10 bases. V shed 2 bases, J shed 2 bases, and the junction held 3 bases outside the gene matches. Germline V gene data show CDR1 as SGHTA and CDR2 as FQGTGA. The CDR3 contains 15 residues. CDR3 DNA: TGTGCCAGCAGCTTAGAGGGGACAGGGGCCTACGAGCAGTACTTC. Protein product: CASSLEGTGAYEQYF.

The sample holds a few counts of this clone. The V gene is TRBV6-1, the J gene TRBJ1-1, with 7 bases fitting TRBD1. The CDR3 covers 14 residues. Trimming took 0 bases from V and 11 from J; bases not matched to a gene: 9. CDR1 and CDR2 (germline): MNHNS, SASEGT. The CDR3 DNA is TGTGCCAGCAGTGAAGCGCAAGGTCGGGGACAGGCTTTCTTT. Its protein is CASSEAQGRGQAFF.

The CDR3: CASSSDTHSEGNTIYF. The CDR3 DNA reads as TGTGCCAGCAGTTCGGACACACATTCGGAAGGAAACACCATATATTTT. This chain joins TRBV28 and TRBJ1-3, with D possibly being TRBD1 (5 bases). V lost 4 bases and J 4 bases, leaving 17 bases between the germline ends. The CDR3 loop spans 16 amino acids. Germline V lookup: CDR1 MDHEN, CDR2 SYDVKM.

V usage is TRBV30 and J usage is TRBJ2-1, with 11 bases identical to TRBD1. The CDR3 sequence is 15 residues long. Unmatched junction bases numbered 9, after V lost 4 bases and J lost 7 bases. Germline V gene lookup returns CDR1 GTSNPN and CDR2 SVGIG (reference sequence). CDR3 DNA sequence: TGTGCCTGGACGTCCGGGACAGGGGGTATGAATGAGCAGTTCTTC. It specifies CAWTSGTGGMNEQFF. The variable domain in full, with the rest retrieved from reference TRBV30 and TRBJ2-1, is SQTIHQWPATLVQPVGSPLSLECTVEGTSNPNLYWYRQAAGRGLQLLFYSVGIGQISSEVPQNLSASRPQDRQFILSSKKLLLSDSGFYLCAWTSGTGGMNEQFFGPGTRLTVL.

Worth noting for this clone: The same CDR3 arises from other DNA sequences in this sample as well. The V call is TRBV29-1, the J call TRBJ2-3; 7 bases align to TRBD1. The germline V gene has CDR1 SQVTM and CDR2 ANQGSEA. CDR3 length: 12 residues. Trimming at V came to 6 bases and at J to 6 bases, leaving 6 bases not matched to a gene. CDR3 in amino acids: CSVTQGKDTQYF. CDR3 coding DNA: TGCAGCGTCACACAGGGGAAGGATACGCAGTATTTT.

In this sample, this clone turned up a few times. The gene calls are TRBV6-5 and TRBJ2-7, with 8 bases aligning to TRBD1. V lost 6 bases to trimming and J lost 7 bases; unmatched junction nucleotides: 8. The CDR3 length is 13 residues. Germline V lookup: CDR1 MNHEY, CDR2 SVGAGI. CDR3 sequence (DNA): TGTGCCAGCAGCCATCGGACAGGGTATGAGCAGTACTTC. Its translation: CASSHRTGYEQYF.

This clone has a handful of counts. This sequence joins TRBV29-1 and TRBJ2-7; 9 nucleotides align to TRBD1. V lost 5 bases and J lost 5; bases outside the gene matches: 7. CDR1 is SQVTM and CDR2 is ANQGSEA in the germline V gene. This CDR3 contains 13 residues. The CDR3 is CSVRRTGVDEQYF. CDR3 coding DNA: TGCAGCGTTCGCCGGACAGGGGTCGACGAGCAGTACTTC.

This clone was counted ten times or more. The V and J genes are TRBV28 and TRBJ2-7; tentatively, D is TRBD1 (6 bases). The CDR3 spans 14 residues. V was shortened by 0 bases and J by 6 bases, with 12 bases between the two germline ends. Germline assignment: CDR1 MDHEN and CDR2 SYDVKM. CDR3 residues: CASSLWGASGEQYF. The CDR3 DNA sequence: TGTGCCAGCAGTTTATGGGGGGCGAGTGGCGAGCAGTACTTC.

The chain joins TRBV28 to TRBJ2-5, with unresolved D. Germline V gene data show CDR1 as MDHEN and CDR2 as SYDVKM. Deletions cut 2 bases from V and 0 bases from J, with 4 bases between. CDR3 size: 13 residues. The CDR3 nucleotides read TGTGCCAGCAGTTTACCTAACCAAGAGACCCAGTACTTC. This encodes CASSLPNQETQYF.

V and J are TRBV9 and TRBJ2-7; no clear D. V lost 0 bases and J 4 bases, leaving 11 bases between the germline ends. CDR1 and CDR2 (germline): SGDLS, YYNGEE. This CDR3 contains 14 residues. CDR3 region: CASSVGESSYEQYF. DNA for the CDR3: TGTGCCAGCAGCGTAGGTGAGTCCTCTTACGAGCAGTACTTC.

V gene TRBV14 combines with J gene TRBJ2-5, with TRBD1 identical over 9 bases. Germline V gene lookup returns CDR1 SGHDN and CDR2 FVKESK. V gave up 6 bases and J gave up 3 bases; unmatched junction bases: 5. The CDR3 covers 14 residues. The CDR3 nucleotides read TGTGCCAGCAGTCTCCGGGACAGGGAAGAGACCCAGTACTTC. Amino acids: CASSLRDREETQYF. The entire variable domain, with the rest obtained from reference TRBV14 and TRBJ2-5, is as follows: EAGVTQFPSHSVIEKGQTVTLRCDPISGHDNLYWYRRVMGKEIKFLLHFVKESKQDESGMPNNRFLAERTGGTYSTLKVQPAELEDSGVYFCASSLRDREETQYFGPGTRLLVL.

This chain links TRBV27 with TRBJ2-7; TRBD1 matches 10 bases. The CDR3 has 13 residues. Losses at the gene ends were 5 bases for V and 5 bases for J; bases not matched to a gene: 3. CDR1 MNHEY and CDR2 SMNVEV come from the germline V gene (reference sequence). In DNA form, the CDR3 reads TGTGCCAGCAGTCTCGGGACAGGGGACGAGCAGTACTTC. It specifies CASSLGTGDEQYF.

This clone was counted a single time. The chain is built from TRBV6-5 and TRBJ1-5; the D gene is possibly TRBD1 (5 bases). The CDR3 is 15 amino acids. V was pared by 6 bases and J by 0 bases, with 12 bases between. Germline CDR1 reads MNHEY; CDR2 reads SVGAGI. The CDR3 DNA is TGTGCCAGCAGCGACAGAGCCTATAGCAATCAGCCCCAGCATTTT. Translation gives CASSDRAYSNQPQHF.

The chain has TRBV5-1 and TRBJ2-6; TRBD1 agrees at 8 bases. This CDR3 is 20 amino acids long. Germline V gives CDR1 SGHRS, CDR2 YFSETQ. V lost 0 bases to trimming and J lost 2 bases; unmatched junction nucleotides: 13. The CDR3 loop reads CASSLEAGGPTVPGANVLTF. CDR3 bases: TGCGCCAGCAGCTTGGAGGCAGGGGGCCCTACGGTGCCTGGGGCCAACGTCCTGACTTTC.

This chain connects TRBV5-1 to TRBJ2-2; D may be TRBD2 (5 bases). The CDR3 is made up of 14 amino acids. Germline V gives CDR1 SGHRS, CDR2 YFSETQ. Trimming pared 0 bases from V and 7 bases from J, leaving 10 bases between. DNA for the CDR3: TGCGCCAGCAGCTTGGAGGGAGACATCGGGGAGCTGTTTTTT. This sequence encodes CASSLEGDIGELFF.

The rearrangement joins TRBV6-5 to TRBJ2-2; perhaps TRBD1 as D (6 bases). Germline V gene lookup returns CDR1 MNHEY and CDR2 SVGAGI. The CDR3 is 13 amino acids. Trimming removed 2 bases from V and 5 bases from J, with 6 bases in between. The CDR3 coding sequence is TGTGCCAGCAGTTACGGACAGACCGGGGAGCTGTTTTTT. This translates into CASSYGQTGELFF.

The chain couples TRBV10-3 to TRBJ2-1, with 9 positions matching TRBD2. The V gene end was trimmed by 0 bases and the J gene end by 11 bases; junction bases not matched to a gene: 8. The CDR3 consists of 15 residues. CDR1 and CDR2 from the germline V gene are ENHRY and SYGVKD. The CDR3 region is CAISESNVAGGKQFF. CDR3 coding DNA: TGTGCCATCAGTGAGTCGAATGTCGCGGGAGGGAAGCAGTTCTTC.

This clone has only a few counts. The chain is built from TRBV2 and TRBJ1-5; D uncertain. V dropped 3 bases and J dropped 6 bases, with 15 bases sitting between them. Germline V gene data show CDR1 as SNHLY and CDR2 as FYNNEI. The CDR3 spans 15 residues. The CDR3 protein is CASSEGRGTVQPQHF. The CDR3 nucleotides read TGTGCCAGCAGTGAGGGTCGGGGTACGGTTCAGCCCCAGCATTTT.

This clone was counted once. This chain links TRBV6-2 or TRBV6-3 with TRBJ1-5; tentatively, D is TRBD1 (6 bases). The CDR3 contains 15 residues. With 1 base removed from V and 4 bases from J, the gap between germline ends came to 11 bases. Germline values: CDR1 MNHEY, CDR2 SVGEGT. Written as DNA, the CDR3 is TGTGCCAGCAGTTACTTGGCAGGGACAAATCAGCCCCAGCATTTT. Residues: CASSYLAGTNQPQHF.

The DNA of the CDR3 is TGTGCCAGCAGCTTTGGGACAGGCAACATTCAGTACTTC. As protein: CASSFGTGNIQYF. This chain uses TRBV5-6 with TRBJ2-4; TRBD1 matches 8 bases. Per germline, CDR1 SGHDT and CDR2 YYEEEE. This CDR3 has 13 residues. Trimming removed 2 bases from V and 7 bases from J; junction bases left unmatched: 2.

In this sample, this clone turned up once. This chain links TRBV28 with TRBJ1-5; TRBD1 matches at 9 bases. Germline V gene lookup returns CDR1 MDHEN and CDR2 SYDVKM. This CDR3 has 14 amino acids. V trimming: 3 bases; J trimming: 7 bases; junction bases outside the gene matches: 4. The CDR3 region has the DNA TGTGCCAGCAGTTTGGCGACAGGGGGACAGCCCCAGCATTTT. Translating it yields CASSLATGGQPQHF.